The 6 T cell receptor beta chains listed next were all sequenced from one sample in a study of shared clonotypes between healthy human individuals. The method was immunoSEQ multiplex PCR; TCRdb's version includes in-frame clones alone and lacks a portion of them. Altogether some 2,000,000 clones are present, just under 95% being singletons, with the ten largest covering roughly 1%. Naive CD8 populations comprised CD45RO-negative cells positively selected for CCR7, excluding terminally differentiated effector memory CD45RA+ cells. What was sequenced was naive CD8+ T cells sorted from blood. Receptors were obtained from a man aged 18-30 years in good health.

This clone was found once. The same CDR3 is also encoded by other DNA sequences in this sample. The chain carries TRBV18 and TRBJ2-1, with TRBD1 matching over 9 bases. This CDR3 has 15 residues. Germline assignment: CDR1 KGHSH and CDR2 LQKENI. Trimming cost V 3 bases and J 2 bases; bases outside gene matches: 2. The CDR3 nucleotides read TGTGCCAGCTCACCGGACAGGGGACCCTACAATGAGCAGTTCTTC. It codes for CASSPDRGPYNEQFF.

This sequence joins TRBV11-2 and TRBJ1-2; D ambiguous. The CDR3 runs to 13 residues. Trimming cost V 4 bases and J 5 bases, with 11 bases left between them. Germline CDR1 and CDR2: SGHAT and FQNNGV. The CDR3 DNA reads TGTGCCAGCAGCTCCCAGCCCGGTTATGGCTACACCTTC. This codes for CASSSQPGYGYTF.

The chain recombines TRBV18 with TRBJ2-7; D remains unclear. The germline V and J ends were trimmed by 3 bases and 4 bases, with 19 bases remaining between them. In germline, CDR1 is KGHSH, CDR2 LQKENI. The CDR3 runs 16 residues. The CDR3: CASSPYYGSGIYEQYF. The CDR3 DNA is TGTGCCAGCTCACCGTATTACGGGTCAGGAATATACGAGCAGTACTTC.

This chain links TRBV5-8 with TRBJ1-1; possibly TRBD1 for D (5 bases). V dropped 0 bases and J dropped 2 bases, with 11 bases sitting between them. Germline CDR1 reads SGHTS; CDR2 reads YDEGEE. The CDR3 extends over 15 amino acids. The CDR3 sequence: CASSLDAGGNTEAFF. The CDR3 bases are TGTGCCAGCAGCTTGGATGCGGGGGGTAACACTGAAGCTTTCTTT.

CDR3 bases: TGTGCCAGCAGCACCCGGGGGACTTGCGACGAGGAGCAGTACTTC. It yields the protein CASSTRGTCDEEQYF. V is TRBV5-7 and J is TRBJ2-7, with D perhaps matching TRBD2 (6 bases). TRBV5-7 is an open reading frame, and its role is uncertain. The V end lost 4 bases, the J end lost 7 bases, and 21 bases lay between the germline ends. The CDR3 has 15 residues.

In DNA form, the CDR3 reads TGTGCCAGCAGTTTTTTCGTTGGAGAAAAACTGTTTTTT. Translation gives CASSFFVGEKLFF. This chain joins TRBV27 and TRBJ1-4; D unresolved. The CDR3 runs to 13 residues. V was clipped by 3 bases and J by 8 bases, with 10 bases between them. The germline gives CDR1 MNHEY, CDR2 SMNVEV (reference sequence). The complete variable domain, with remaining parts taken from reference TRBV27 and TRBJ1-4, reads EAQVTQNPRYLITVTGKKLTVTCSQNMNHEYMSWYRQDPGLGLRQIYYSMNVEVTDKGDVPEGYKVSRKEKRNFPLILESPSPNQTSLYFCASSFFVGEKLFFGSGTQLSVL.